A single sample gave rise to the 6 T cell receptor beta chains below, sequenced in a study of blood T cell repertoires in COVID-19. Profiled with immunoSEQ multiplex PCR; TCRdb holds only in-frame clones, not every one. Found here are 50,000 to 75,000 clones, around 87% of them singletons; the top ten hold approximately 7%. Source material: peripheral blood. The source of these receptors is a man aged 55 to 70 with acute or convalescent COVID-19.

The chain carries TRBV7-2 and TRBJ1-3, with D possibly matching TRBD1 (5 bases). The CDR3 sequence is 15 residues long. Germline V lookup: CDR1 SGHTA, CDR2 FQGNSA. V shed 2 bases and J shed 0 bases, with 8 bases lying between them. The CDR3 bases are TGTGCCAGCAGCTTAAGGGGCCCCTCTGGAAACACCATATATTTT. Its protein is CASSLRGPSGNTIYF.

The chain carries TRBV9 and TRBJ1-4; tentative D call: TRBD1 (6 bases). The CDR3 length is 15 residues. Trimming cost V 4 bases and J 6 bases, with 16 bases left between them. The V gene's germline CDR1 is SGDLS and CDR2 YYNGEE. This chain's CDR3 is CASSFSDSVYEKLFF. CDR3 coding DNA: TGTGCCAGCAGCTTTTCGGACAGTGTTTATGAAAAACTGTTTTTT.

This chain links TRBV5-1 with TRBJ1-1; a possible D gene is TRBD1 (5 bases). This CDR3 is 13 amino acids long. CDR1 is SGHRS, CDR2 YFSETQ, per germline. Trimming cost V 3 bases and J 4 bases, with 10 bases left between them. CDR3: CASSSPGGTEAFF. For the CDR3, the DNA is TGCGCCAGCAGCTCCCCGGGGGGCACTGAAGCTTTCTTT.

The CDR3 loop reads CASSSGLRTSGGNEQFF. CDR3 nucleotide sequence: TGTGCCAGCAGCTCCGGGCTTCGGACTAGCGGGGGGAATGAGCAGTTCTTC. The chain is built from TRBV7-8 and TRBJ2-1; TRBD2 matches at 14 bases. CDR1 is SGHVS, CDR2 FQNEAQ, per germline. V shed 4 bases and J 7 bases; nucleotides not matched to a gene: 9. The CDR3 totals 17 residues.

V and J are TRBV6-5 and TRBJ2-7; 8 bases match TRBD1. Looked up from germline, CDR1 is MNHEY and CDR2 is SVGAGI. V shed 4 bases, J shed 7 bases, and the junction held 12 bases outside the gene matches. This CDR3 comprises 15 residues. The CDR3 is CASSSLRGRLGEQYF. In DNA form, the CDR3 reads TGTGCCAGCAGTTCACTCAGGGGGCGTCTGGGGGAGCAGTACTTC.

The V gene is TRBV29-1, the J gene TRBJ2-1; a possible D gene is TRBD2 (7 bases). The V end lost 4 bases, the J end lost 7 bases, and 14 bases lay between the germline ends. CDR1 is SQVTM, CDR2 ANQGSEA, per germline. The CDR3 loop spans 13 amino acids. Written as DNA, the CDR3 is TGCAGCGTTGCACGGGGGGCTTGGAATGAGCAGTTCTTC. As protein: CSVARGAWNEQFF.